These 15 T cell receptor beta chains share one sample of origin, sequenced in a study of blood T cell repertoires in COVID-19. Here immunoSEQ multiplex PCR was the method, and the copy in TCRdb shows in-frame clones only, minus some. The sample has roughly 180,000 clones, more than 65% seen once. The material sequenced was PBMCs or T cells enriched from blood (not recorded which). All receptors derive from a man in his 60s who had recovered from COVID-19.

The chain joins TRBV29-1 to TRBJ2-2; a possible D gene is TRBD1 (5 bases). This CDR3 has 12 amino acids. Germline CDR1 SQVTM, CDR2 ANQGSEA. The V gene lost 7 bases and the J gene lost 5 bases, with 11 bases spanning the gap. In DNA, the CDR3 is TGCAGCGCAGAGACAGAAACCGGGGAGCTGTTTTTT. This codes for CSAETETGELFF.

The chain couples TRBV5-6 to TRBJ2-7; maybe TRBD1 (5 bases). Germline assignment: CDR1 SGHDT and CDR2 YYEEEE. CDR3 length equals 16 residues. V gave up 0 bases and J gave up 2 bases, with 15 bases separating them. The CDR3 reads CASSLEVGDRTYEQYF. Here the CDR3 DNA reads TGTGCCAGCAGCTTGGAAGTCGGTGACAGAACCTACGAGCAGTACTTC.

The table lists this clone with a count of one. The chain carries TRBV6-4 and TRBJ1-5, with D maybe TRBD1 (5 bases). The V gene lost 3 bases and the J gene lost 4 bases, with 10 bases spanning the gap. The CDR3 covers 14 residues. CDR1 and CDR2 from the germline V gene are MRHNA and SNTAGT. CDR3 protein: CASSEWAGNQPQHF. DNA of the CDR3: TGTGCCAGCAGTGAGTGGGCAGGGAATCAGCCCCAGCATTTT.

The chain links TRBV10-3 to TRBJ2-3; TRBD2 matches at 11 bases. CDR3 length equals 15 residues. Looked up from germline, CDR1 is ENHRY and CDR2 is SYGVKD. J gave up 6 bases and V 10 bases, and 12 bases lay outside the gene matches. CDR3 in DNA: TGTGCCACCCTGACTAGCGGGAAGGTCCCCGATACGCAGTATTTT. This gives the protein CATLTSGKVPDTQYF.

V usage is TRBV28 and J usage is TRBJ2-3; 7 nucleotides line up with TRBD2. This CDR3 is built from 14 residues. Germline V gene lookup returns CDR1 MDHEN and CDR2 SYDVKM. J gave up 0 bases and V 6 bases, and 3 bases lay outside the gene matches. The CDR3 spells CASRGGISTDTQYF. CDR3 DNA: TGTGCCAGCAGGGGGGGGATTAGCACAGATACGCAGTATTTT.

V usage is TRBV28 and J usage is TRBJ1-5, with a possible D match to TRBD1 (6 bases). This CDR3 contains 16 residues. V was clipped by 8 bases and J by 6 bases, with 23 bases between them. Per the germline V gene, CDR1 is MDHEN and CDR2 is SYDVKM. CDR3 sequence: CASDSRSRGLGQPQHF. The CDR3 nucleotides read TGTGCCAGCGATTCCCGTTCGCGGGGGCTCGGTCAGCCCCAGCATTTT.

The V and J genes are TRBV19 and TRBJ2-1; 9 bases are shared with TRBD2. Germline CDR1 LNHDA, CDR2 SQIVND (reference sequence). Losses at the gene ends were 7 bases for V and 7 bases for J; bases not matched to a gene: 5. The CDR3 loop spans 13 amino acids. CDR3 sequence: CASKPAGGNEQFF. The CDR3 coding sequence is TGTGCCAGTAAGCCAGCGGGGGGTAATGAGCAGTTCTTC.

This chain connects TRBV2 to TRBJ2-7; tentative D call: TRBD2 (7 bases). Trimming left V 9 bases short and J 2 bases short, with 14 bases between. Germline CDR1 is SNHLY and CDR2 is FYNNEI. CDR3 length equals 13 residues. Here the CDR3 reads CARGGQAPYEQYF. As DNA, the CDR3 is TGTGCCAGGGGGGGGCAGGCGCCCTACGAGCAGTACTTC.

The chain is built from TRBV7-2 and TRBJ1-3; TRBD1 matches at 7 bases. This CDR3 has 16 residues. The germline V gene encodes CDR1 SGHTA and CDR2 FQGNSA. Unmatched junction bases numbered 14, after V lost 3 bases and J lost 9 bases. The CDR3 reads CASSFVGQSLKSTIYF. As DNA, the CDR3 is TGTGCCAGCAGCTTCGTGGGACAGTCCCTGAAGTCCACCATATATTTT.

The chain is built from TRBV4-2 and TRBJ1-4, with 10 bases matching TRBD1. The CDR3 totals 21 residues. Germline CDR1 is LGHNA and CDR2 is YNFKEQ. Trimming took 4 bases from V and 1 from J; bases not matched to a gene: 18. The CDR3 reads CASSPLYGSGQGIETNEKLFF. In nucleotides, the CDR3 is TGTGCCAGCAGCCCCTTATACGGATCGGGACAGGGGATCGAAACTAATGAAAAACTGTTTTTT.

The V call is TRBV29-1, the J call TRBJ1-2; 11 nucleotides agree with TRBD1. V dropped 0 bases and J dropped 5; count of bases not matched to a gene: 2. CDR3 size: 14 residues. CDR1 and CDR2 (germline): SQVTM, ANQGSEA. The CDR3 protein is CSVEEGTGGYGYTF. CDR3 bases: TGCAGCGTTGAAGAAGGGACAGGGGGTTATGGCTACACCTTC.

The chain employs TRBV7-3 and TRBJ2-3, with D possibly matching TRBD2 (6 bases). The CDR3 consists of 14 residues. Between the trimmed V and J ends, which lost 5 bases and 5 bases, there was a span of 14 bases. Germline CDR1 reads SGHTA; CDR2 reads FQGTGA. CDR3 nucleotides: TGTGCCAGCAGCCCCACGGGGGATCGAGATACGCAGTATTTT. Its protein is CASSPTGDRDTQYF.

The chain employs TRBV19 and TRBJ2-7, with TRBD1 matching 8 bases. Germline V gene sequence: CDR1 LNHDA, CDR2 SQIVND (reference sequence). J lost 5 bases, V lost 4 bases, and 7 bases had no gene match. This CDR3 is built from 14 residues. The CDR3 is CASSRITGGHEQYF. CDR3 DNA sequence: TGTGCCAGTAGTAGAATAACAGGGGGTCACGAGCAGTACTTC.

This clone has just a few counts. CDR3 nucleotide sequence: TGTGCCAGCAGCCAAGATTGGGTCAGGGGGCTGAACACTGAAGCTTTCTTT. Translation: CASSQDWVRGLNTEAFF. The chain has TRBV4-2 and TRBJ1-1; 8 bases match TRBD1. Germline values: CDR1 LGHNA, CDR2 YNFKEQ. V shed 0 bases, J shed 0 bases, and the junction held 6 bases outside the gene matches. This CDR3 spans 17 amino acids.

The chain has TRBV19 and TRBJ2-7, with 10 bases matching TRBD1. The CDR3 has 15 amino acids. Germline V gene sequence: CDR1 LNHDA, CDR2 SQIVND (reference sequence). Losses at the gene ends were 7 bases for V and 5 bases for J; bases not matched to a gene: 11. CDR3 amino acids: CASNQPGQGFNEQYF. In DNA, the CDR3 is TGTGCCAGTAACCAACCGGGACAGGGGTTTAACGAGCAGTACTTC.